This TCR beta chain was identified in a study of Ad26.COV2.S vaccination and SARS-CoV-2 variants. On the study more broadly: Donor had been placed in the Ad26.COV2.S arm of the COV1001 trial. Participants got Ad26.COV2.S intramuscularly, once or twice 56 days apart.

Described treatment: some 20 received Ad26.COV2.S at low or high dose, single or two shots; roughly five received placebo; per-sample allocation not given. Day 63 following the first vaccine or placebo injection was when the samples were taken. Clones were read by immunoSEQ multiplex PCR, and TCRdb kept only the in-frame ones, dropping some. The sample carries about 350,000 clones, 88% recorded once. V was clipped by 3 bases and J by 2 bases; unmatched bases: 3. The CDR3 covers 16 residues. CDR1 and CDR2 (germline): SEHNR, FQNEAQ (reference sequence). With respect to this clone: Within the sample, other DNA sequences also encode this same CDR3.

Sequenced here: peripheral blood, sampled in a trial of Ad26.COV2.S vaccine versus placebo. The chain combines TRBV7-9 with TRBJ2-5; TRBD2 matches 13 bases. The TCR sequence derives from a person aged 18-60 years who received the Ad26.COV2.S COVID-19 vaccine or a placebo. The CDR3 region has the DNA TGTGCCAGCAGCTTGGGACTAGCGGGACCTCAAGAGACCCAGTACTTC. As protein: CASSLGLAGPQETQYF.